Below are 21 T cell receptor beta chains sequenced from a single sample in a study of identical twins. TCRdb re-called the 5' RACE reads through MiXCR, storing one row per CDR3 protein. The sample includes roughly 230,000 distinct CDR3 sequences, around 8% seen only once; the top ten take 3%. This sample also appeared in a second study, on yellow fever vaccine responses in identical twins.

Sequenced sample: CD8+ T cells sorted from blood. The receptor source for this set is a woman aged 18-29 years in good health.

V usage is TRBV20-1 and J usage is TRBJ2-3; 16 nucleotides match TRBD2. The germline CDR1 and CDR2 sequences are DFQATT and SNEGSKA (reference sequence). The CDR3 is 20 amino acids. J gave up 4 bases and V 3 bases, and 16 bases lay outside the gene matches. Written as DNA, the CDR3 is TGCAGTGCTAGCGCCCCTACTTCGGGACTAGCGGGAGGGCCATCAGATACGCAGTATTTT. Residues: CSASAPTSGLAGGPSDTQYF.

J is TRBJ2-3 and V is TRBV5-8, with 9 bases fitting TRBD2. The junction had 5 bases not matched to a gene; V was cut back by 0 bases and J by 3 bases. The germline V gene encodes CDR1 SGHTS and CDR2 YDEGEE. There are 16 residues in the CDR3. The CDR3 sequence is CASSLEREVGTDTQYF. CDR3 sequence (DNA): TGTGCCAGCAGCTTGGAGCGGGAGGTGGGGACAGATACGCAGTATTTT.

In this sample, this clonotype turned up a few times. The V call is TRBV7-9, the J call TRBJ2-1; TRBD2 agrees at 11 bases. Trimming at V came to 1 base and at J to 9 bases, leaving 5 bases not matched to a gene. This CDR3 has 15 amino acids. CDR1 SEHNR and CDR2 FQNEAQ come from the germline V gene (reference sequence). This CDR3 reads CASSLVAGGPGEQFF. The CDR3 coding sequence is TGTGCCAGCAGCTTAGTAGCGGGGGGGCCCGGTGAGCAGTTCTTC.

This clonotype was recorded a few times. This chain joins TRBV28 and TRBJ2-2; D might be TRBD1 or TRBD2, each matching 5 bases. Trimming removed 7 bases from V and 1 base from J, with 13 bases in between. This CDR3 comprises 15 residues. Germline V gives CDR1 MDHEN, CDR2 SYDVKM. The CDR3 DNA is TGTGCCAGCACTCCGGGACGGATGAACACCGGGGAGCTGTTTTTT. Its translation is CASTPGRMNTGELFF.

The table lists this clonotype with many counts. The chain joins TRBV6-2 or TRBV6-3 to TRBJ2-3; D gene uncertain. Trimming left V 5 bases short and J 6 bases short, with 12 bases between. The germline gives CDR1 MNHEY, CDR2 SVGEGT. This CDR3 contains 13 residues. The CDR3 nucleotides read TGTGCCAGCAGTCCCGGAGAAACGGATACGCAGTATTTT. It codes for CASSPGETDTQYF.

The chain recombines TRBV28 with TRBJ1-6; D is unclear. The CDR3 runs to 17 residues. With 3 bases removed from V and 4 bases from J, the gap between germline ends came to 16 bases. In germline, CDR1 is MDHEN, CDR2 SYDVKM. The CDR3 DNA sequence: TGTGCCAGCAGTTTTGGGTCTCCAACGGAATATAATTCACCCCTCCACTTT. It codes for CASSFGSPTEYNSPLHF. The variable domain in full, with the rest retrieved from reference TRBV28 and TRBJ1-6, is DVKVTQSSRYLVKRTGEKVFLECVQDMDHENMFWYRQDPGLGLRLIYFSYDVKMKEKGDIPEGYSVSREKKERFSLILESASTNQTSMYLCASSFGSPTEYNSPLHFGNGTRLTVT.

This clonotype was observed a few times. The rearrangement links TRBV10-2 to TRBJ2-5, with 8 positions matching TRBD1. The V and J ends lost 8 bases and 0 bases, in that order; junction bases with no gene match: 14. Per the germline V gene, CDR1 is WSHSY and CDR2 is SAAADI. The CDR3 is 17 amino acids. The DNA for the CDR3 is TGCGCCAGCGACAGGGGTATGGGACGAACGTACCAAGAGACCCAGTACTTC. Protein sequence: CASDRGMGRTYQETQYF.

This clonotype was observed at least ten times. As DNA, the CDR3 is TGCGCCAGCAGCCAAGATTGGGTGGAACAGGGGACCTACGAGCAGTACTTC. Its translation is CASSQDWVEQGTYEQYF. The chain has TRBV4-3 and TRBJ2-7; TRBD1 aligns across 7 bases. This CDR3 contains 17 residues. J was trimmed by 2 bases and V by 0 bases; bases with no gene match: 10. Germline V gene lookup returns CDR1 LGHNA and CDR2 YSLEER.

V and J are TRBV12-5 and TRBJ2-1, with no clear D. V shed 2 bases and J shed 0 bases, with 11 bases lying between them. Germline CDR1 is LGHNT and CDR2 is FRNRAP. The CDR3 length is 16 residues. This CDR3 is CASGLNPTLSYNEQFF. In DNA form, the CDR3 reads TGTGCTAGTGGTTTGAATCCTACCCTCTCCTACAATGAGCAGTTCTTC. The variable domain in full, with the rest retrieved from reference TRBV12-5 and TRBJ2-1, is DARVTQTPRHKVTEMGQEVTMRCQPILGHNTVFWYRQTMMQGLELLAYFRNRAPLDDSGMPKDRFSAEMPDATLATLKIQPSEPRDSAVYFCASGLNPTLSYNEQFFGPGTRLTVL.

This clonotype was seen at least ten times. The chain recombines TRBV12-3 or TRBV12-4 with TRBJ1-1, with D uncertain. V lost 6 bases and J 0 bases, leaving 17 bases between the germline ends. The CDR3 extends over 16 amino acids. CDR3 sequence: CASSLGSGGMNTEAFF. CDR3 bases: TGTGCCAGCAGCCTAGGGTCGGGAGGGATGAACACTGAAGCTTTCTTT.

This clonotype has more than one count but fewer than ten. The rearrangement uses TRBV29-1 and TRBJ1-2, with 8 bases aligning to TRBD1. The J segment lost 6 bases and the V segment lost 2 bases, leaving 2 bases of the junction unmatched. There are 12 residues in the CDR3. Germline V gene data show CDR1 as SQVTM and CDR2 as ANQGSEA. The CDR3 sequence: CSVEQGAHGYTF. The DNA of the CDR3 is TGCAGCGTTGAACAGGGGGCTCATGGCTACACCTTC. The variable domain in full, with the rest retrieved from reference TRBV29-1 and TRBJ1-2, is SAVISQKPSRDICQRGTSLTIQCQVDSQVTMMFWYRQQPGQSLTLIATANQGSEATYESGFVIDKFPISRPNLTFSTLTVSNMSPEDSSIYLCSVEQGAHGYTFGSGTRLTVV.

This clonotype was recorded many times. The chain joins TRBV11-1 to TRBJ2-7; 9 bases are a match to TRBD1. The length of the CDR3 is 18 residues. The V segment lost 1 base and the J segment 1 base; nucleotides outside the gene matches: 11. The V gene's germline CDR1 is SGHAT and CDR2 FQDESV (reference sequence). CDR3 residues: CASSLVSAETGGSYEQYF. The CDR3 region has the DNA TGTGCCAGCAGCTTAGTTTCGGCGGAGACAGGGGGGTCCTACGAGCAGTACTTC.

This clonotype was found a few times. The CDR3 spells CSVARPNGGQTYEQYF. CDR3 sequence (DNA): TGCAGCGTCGCCCGACCCAACGGGGGTCAAACCTACGAGCAGTACTTC. V usage is TRBV29-1 and J usage is TRBJ2-7; the D gene is possibly TRBD2 (6 bases). Germline CDR1 is SQVTM and CDR2 is ANQGSEA. With 6 bases removed from V and 2 bases from J, the gap between germline ends came to 23 bases. CDR3 length: 16 amino acids.

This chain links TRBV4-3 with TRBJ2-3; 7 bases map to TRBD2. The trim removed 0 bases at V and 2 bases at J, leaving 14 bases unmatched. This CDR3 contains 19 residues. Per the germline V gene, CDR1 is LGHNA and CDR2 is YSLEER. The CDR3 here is CASSQDSPPASGPTDTQYF. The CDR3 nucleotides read TGCGCCAGCAGCCAAGATTCCCCTCCGGCTAGCGGCCCCACAGATACGCAGTATTTT.

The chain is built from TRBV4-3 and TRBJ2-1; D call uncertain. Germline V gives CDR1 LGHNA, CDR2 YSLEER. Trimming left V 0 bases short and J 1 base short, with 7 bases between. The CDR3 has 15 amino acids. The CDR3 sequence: CASSQEVLSYNEQFF. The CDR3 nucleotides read TGCGCCAGCAGCCAAGAGGTGCTATCCTACAATGAGCAGTTCTTC.

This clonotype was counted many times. CDR3 residues: CASRTGVGEQYF. The CDR3 bases are TGTGCCAGCAGGACAGGGGTCGGCGAGCAGTACTTC. The J gene is TRBJ2-7, the V gene TRBV5-5; 8 bases line up with TRBD1. The germline V gene has CDR1 SGHKS and CDR2 YYEKEE (reference sequence). The V and J ends lost 5 bases and 6 bases, in that order; junction bases with no gene match: 4. The CDR3 totals 12 residues.

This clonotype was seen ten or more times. The CDR3 loop is CATDGGRGANVLTF. The CDR3 region has the DNA TGCGCCACTGATGGGGGGAGGGGGGCCAACGTCCTGACTTTC. The rearrangement joins TRBV10-2 to TRBJ2-6; D might be TRBD2 (6 bases). The CDR3 extends over 14 amino acids. Germline V gene sequence: CDR1 WSHSY, CDR2 SAAADI. V was cut by 10 bases and J by 4 bases, with 14 bases left in between.

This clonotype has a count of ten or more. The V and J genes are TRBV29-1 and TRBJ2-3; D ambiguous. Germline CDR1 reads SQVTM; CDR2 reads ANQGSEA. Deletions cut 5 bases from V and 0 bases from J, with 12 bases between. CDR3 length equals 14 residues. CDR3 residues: CSVSPASSTDTQYF. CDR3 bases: TGCAGCGTTTCCCCGGCATCTAGCACAGATACGCAGTATTTT.

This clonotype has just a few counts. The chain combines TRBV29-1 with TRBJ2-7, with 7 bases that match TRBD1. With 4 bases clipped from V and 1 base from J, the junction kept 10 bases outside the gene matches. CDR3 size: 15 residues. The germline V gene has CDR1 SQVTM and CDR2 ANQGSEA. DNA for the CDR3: TGCAGCGTTGCGTCGCCGGGACAGCCTTCCTACGAGCAGTACTTC. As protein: CSVASPGQPSYEQYF.

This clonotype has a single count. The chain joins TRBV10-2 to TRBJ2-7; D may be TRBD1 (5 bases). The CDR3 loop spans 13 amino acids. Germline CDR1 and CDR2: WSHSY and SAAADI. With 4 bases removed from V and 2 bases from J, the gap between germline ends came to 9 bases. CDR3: CASSAGAAYEQYF. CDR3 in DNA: TGCGCCAGCAGTGCTGGGGCAGCCTACGAGCAGTACTTC.

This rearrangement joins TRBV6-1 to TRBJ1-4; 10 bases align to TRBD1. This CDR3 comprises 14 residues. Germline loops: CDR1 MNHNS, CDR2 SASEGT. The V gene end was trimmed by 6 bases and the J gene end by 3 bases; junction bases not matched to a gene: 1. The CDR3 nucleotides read TGTGCCAGCAGGGGACAGGGGCCTAATGAAAAACTGTTTTTT. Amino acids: CASRGQGPNEKLFF.